This TCR beta chain was obtained from a study of T cell changes during pregnancy in multiple sclerosis. This table comes from immunoSEQ multiplex PCR, and its TCRdb copy is limited to in-frame clones, with some not included. The sample holds under 35,000 clones, 85% to 90% seen once. This CDR3 has 12 residues. V gave up 5 bases and J gave up 4 bases, with 6 bases separating them. Germline assignment: CDR1 SNHLY and CDR2 FYNNEI. The sample consisted of CD8+ T cells from peripheral blood mononuclear cells, taken before pregnancy. The chain carries TRBV2 and TRBJ1-5; D remains ambiguous. This sequence was found in a female donor with multiple sclerosis, enrolled in a pregnancy study. CDR3 bases: TGTGCCAGCAGTCGAGCGAATCAGCCCCAGCATTTT. Amino acids: CASSRANQPQHF.